A single T cell receptor (beta chain) is shown here with its context. This entry comes from a study of T cell changes during pregnancy in multiple sclerosis. TCRdb's copy holds only in-frame clones and misses some; the assay was immunoSEQ multiplex PCR. The table has 50,000 or so clones, roughly 90% seen once. This CDR3 spans 15 amino acids. The germline CDR1 and CDR2 sequences are GTSNPN and SVGIG (reference sequence). Trimming took 3 bases from V and 1 from J, leaving 12 bases between them. The source material was CD4+ T cells from peripheral blood mononuclear cells, sampled after pregnancy. The clonotype was recovered from a female donor with multiple sclerosis, enrolled in a pregnancy study. This chain links TRBV30 with TRBJ2-2; D unclear. The CDR3 DNA is TGTGCCTGGAGACTACATCCGTTGAACACCGGGGAGCTGTTTTTT. Encoded protein: CAWRLHPLNTGELFF.